This T cell receptor (beta chain) was sequenced during a study of blood T cell repertoires in COVID-19. For the study at large: Samples taken during acute and convalescent COVID-19 were collected in the United States, Italy and Spain. From T cells, B-cell-depleted T cells, or PBMCs came the material, which was cDNA or gDNA.

V shed 3 bases and J 7 bases; nucleotides not matched to a gene: 1. This CDR3 contains 12 residues. Germline values: CDR1 SGHDN, CDR2 FVKESK. As originally analysed: Counts of nucleated cells, estimated from reference gene primer amplification, were obtained. Generated by immunoSEQ multiplex PCR, the TCRdb table keeps only in-frame clones and is missing some. V and J calls and clone size are as listed in that table; D and trimming were resolved from the DNA. The sample records 36,000 or so clones, 75% to 95% being singletons. V gene TRBV14 combines with J gene TRBJ1-2, with 8 bases matching TRBD1. The sample was peripheral blood. The source is a human donor in a cohort sampled during active COVID-19. The CDR3: CASSHDRGGYTF. The CDR3 region has the DNA TGTGCCAGCAGCCACGACAGGGGTGGCTACACCTTC.